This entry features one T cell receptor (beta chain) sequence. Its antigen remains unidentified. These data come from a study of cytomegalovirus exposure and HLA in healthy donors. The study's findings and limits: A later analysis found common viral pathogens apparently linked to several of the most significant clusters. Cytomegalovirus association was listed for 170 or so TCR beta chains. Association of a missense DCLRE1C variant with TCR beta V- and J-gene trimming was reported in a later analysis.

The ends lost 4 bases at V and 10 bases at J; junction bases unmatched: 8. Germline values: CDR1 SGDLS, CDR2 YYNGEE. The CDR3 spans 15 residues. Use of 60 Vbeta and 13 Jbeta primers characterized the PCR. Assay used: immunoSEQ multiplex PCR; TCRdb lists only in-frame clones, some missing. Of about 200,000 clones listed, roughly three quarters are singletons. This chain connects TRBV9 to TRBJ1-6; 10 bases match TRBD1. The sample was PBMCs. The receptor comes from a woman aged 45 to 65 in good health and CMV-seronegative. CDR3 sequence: CASSTRTGGESPLHF. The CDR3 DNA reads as TGTGCCAGCAGCACCCGGACAGGGGGGGAATCACCCCTCCACTTT.